This T cell receptor beta chain appears in the sequencing data of a study of blood T cell repertoires in COVID-19 (dated by TCRdb to the early 2020s). Looking at the study overall: Samples from collaborators originated in the United States, Italy and Spain and spanned both the acute and convalescent phases of COVID-19. Subjects who had been exposed to COVID-19, were actively infected with it, or had recovered from it provided the deeply sampled blood TCRbeta repertoires that made up the dataset. The repertoires were released in a freely available public database intended as a resource for research on the immune response to SARS-CoV-2. Samples were obtained from the ongoing ImmuneRACE study (first 160 participants) and from over 1,000 subjects provided by 6 global collaborators. The sample metadata nearly always contained a de-identified subject ID, COVID-19 status, age in years and sex. Where HLA class I and class II types were available, the types were taken from metadata supplied by the sample provider, not from assay-based typing. The prospective study material was composed of cDNA or gDNA derived from T cells, B-cell-depleted T cells, or PBMCs.

Of note for this clone: Its antigen is unknown. No quality values exist for individual bases; no much larger clone is one base distant.

General conclusions and limits of the study: The amount of clinical and demographic metadata varied by source and participant and was provided uncurated.

From the germline V gene (reference sequence), CDR1 is LNHDA and CDR2 is SQIVND. Reading from cysteine to phenylalanine, the CDR3 counts 14 amino acids. The only DNA kept is the CDR3, 42 bases in frame from the first base. The germline V and J ends show losses of 6 bases and 4 bases respectively, and no gene match explains 6 bases of the junction. TCRbeta CDR3 regions were amplified from genomic DNA using the immunoSEQ Assay, a bias-controlled multiplex PCR. The study's own analysis went as follows. Within the assay, amplification of reference gene primers was used to estimate how many nucleated cells each sample contained. To quantify the absolute abundance of each unique TCRbeta CDR3 rearrangement, sequence reads were collapsed and filtered. Productive Simpson clonality was computed per sample as the square root of Simpson's diversity index over productive rearrangements. Here the immuneACCESS table is served through TCRdb, limited to in-frame sequences with V and J called. Missing clones are a known gap in these copies; in checked studies unresolved V genes cover under half, and the rest lacks a known reason. V and J calls and clone size are those listed in that table; D and trimming were worked out from the DNA. A total of around 200,000 clones appear in this sample, roughly 85% of them only once. Under 20% of the sample is in the top ten clones.

Enrolling through a virtual design, the prospective study's participants ranged in age from about 18 to 100 years and lived across 20 to 25 United States geographic areas. In the prospective study, cohorts were assigned on the basis of participant-reported clinical history obtained from a screening survey and a study questionnaire. Recovered participants in ImmuneRACE Cohort 3 were defined by two consecutive negative NP/OP PCR tests, clearance by a healthcare professional, or resolution of symptoms. Each participant in the prospective study had whole blood, serum and a nasopharyngeal or oropharyngeal swab collected by mobile phlebotomists. Over a 2-month period, participants in the prospective study had the option of providing additional blood draws and questionnaires. Before DNA extraction, blood samples from the prospective study were shipped at room temperature or frozen.

Sequencing used PBMCs or T cells enriched from blood (not recorded which). The rearrangement joined TRBV19 to TRBJ2-1; 7 of the junction bases match TRBD2. The clonotype originates from a man aged 40-55 years who had recovered from COVID-19. The nucleotide sequence reads TGTGCCAGTAGGTTTGCGGGAGAATACAATGAGCAGTTCTTC. Translated, this is CASRFAGEYNEQFF.